This T cell receptor beta chain comes out of a study of control samples from healthy donors and cancer patients. The table came from immunoSEQ multiplex PCR; TCRdb's copy has only in-frame clones and leaves some out. The table has about 160,000 clones, around 96% seen once. V was shortened by 5 bases and J by 6 bases, with 13 bases between the two germline ends. The CDR3 consists of 14 residues. Germline V gene sequence: CDR1 SGHVS, CDR2 FNYEAQ. Sequencing was performed on blood. The V gene is TRBV7-6, the J gene TRBJ1-4; the D is unclear. This receptor was identified in a woman aged 25 to 45 in good health. The CDR3 coding sequence is TGTGCCAGCAGCCTAGGGATGGTGGATGAAAAACTGTTTTTT. Amino acids: CASSLGMVDEKLFF.